This T cell receptor beta chain stems from a study of early T cells in non-severe SARS-CoV-2 infection. As for the study in general: Investigators sequenced bulk RNA drawn from unsorted whole blood, and chains remained unpaired. Study-level findings and limits: The VDJdb matching leaned toward anti-spike CD8 responses and overlooked private and CD4 specificities.

V gave up 4 bases and J gave up 2 bases; unmatched junction bases: 12. CDR1 SGHRS and CDR2 YFSETQ come from the germline V gene. The CDR3 is 19 amino acids. Each single cDNA molecule received a unique molecular identifier. One entry per CDR3 protein, called by TCRdb with MiXCR from the 5' RACE reads. The sample has roughly 53,000 distinct CDR3 sequences, about 10% seen once. This clonotype is medium-sized within its sample. What it binds is not known. The chain carries TRBV5-1 and TRBJ2-3; the match to TRBD2 covers 14 bases. This clonotype was obtained from an adult who was a healthcare worker with PCR-confirmed SARS-CoV-2 infection or an uninfected control (not recorded which). This specimen consisted of whole blood, obtained at baseline. CDR3 loop: CASSRGLAGGSTLTDTQYF. As DNA, the CDR3 is TGCGCCAGCAGCCGAGGACTAGCGGGGGGTTCAACACTCACAGATACGCAGTATTTT.